This is a list of T cell receptor beta chains from one sample in a study of identical twins. Via MiXCR, TCRdb re-called the 5' RACE reads, giving one row per CDR3 protein. The sample holds about 1.7 million distinct CDR3 sequences, about 32% seen once. Sequenced input: cord blood. The receptors shown here come from a newborn girl in good health. Each CDR3 is given with its conserved first and last residue.

v_gene,j_gene,CDR3aa
TRBV6-2/TRBV6-3,TRBJ2-7,CASSWYRGYEQYF
TRBV10-3,TRBJ1-5,CAIAGEGNQPQHF
TRBV21-1,TRBJ2-7,CASSKEVPGQGPYEQYF
TRBV12-3/TRBV12-4,.,CASSVGQHQETQFF
TRBV20-1,TRBJ2-1,CSASSSGAYNEQFF
TRBV5-1,TRBJ1-2,CASSPGAGGDYGYTF
TRBV7-2,TRBJ1-4,CASSLSTGTGNEKLFF
TRBV7-9,TRBJ2-1,CASRHGLADYNEQFF
TRBV6-5,TRBJ1-5,CASSYSAGGRYSNQPQHF
TRBV4-1,TRBJ2-1,CASSQRGTTASNEQFF
TRBV20-1,TRBJ2-3,CSARGTLTGTDTQYF
TRBV7-9,TRBJ1-2,CASNPDPNDGYTF
TRBV7-6,TRBJ2-1,CASSFRGGRYNEQFF
TRBV12-3/TRBV12-4,TRBJ2-3,CASTKREGDTQYF
TRBV20-1,TRBJ2-1,CSALRGPHNEQFF
TRBV20-1,TRBJ2-5,CSADSRETQYF
TRBV20-1,TRBJ2-3,CSASGTGRADTQYF
TRBV9,TRBJ2-3,CASSPPGYTQYF
TRBV3-1,TRBJ2-2,CASSQPLARTGELFF
TRBV25-1,TRBJ2-5,CASRDKIQETQYF
TRBV11-2,TRBJ2-3,CASTFRGGGLGTDTQYF
TRBV6-1,TRBJ1-2,CASRPGTSNYGHTF
TRBV28,TRBJ2-5,CASSPSGTGGNEQYF
TRBV27,TRBJ1-1,CASSLSKGMNTEAFF
TRBV10-3,TRBJ2-2,CAISVRVNTGELFF
TRBV15,TRBJ1-2,CATSRERTGGINYGYTF
TRBV6-5,.,CASSSVLPYNEQYF
TRBV6-1,TRBJ2-2,CASTGQGRTTTGELFF
TRBV12-3/TRBV12-4,TRBJ1-5,CASSLAGLGARRRISQHF
TRBV24-1,.,CATSALGRGRDNEQYF
TRBV5-1,TRBJ2-7,CASSASYRTGPTYEQYF
TRBV20-1,TRBJ2-3,CSARGRRITTDTQYF
TRBV24-1,.,CATSDLIQGWETQYF
TRBV10-3,TRBJ2-1,CAISAASGPYNEQFF
TRBV12-3/TRBV12-4,TRBJ2-3,CASSSAGTRLTDTQYF
TRBV6-2/TRBV6-3,TRBJ2-2,CASSYSGGLAVGTGELFF
TRBV20-1,TRBJ2-7,CSAPRHLAGRGRHEQYF
TRBV6-6,TRBJ2-4,CASSIDRDIQYF
TRBV4-1,TRBJ1-4,CASSQLSTNEKLFF
TRBV5-4,TRBJ2-3,CASSLWGGSGTDTQYF
TRBV12-3/TRBV12-4,TRBJ2-3,CASSSEGSTDTQYF
TRBV10-3,TRBJ1-5,CAISESGDRTNQPQHF
TRBV25-1,TRBJ2-5,CASGGLAAIFIKETQYF
TRBV11-2,TRBJ2-1,CASSLDRLAVNVQFF
TRBV12-3/TRBV12-4,TRBJ2-3,CASSWTLRTDTQYF
TRBV4-2,TRBJ2-2,CASSPPAGTGELFF
TRBV11-2,TRBJ1-5,CASSLGLTENQPQHF
TRBV20-1,TRBJ1-5,CSARDDKGGNQPQHF
TRBV7-2,TRBJ2-5,CASIGQTQYF
TRBV6-6,TRBJ1-3,CASSSREGSGNTIYF
TRBV20-1,.,CSASTSYVHEQYF
TRBV2,TRBJ2-7,CASSDRDRGIYEQYF
TRBV14,TRBJ2-1,CASSQRIVGAGGSYNEQFF
TRBV20-1,TRBJ2-7,CSARDVTGALQTYEQYF
TRBV20-1,TRBJ1-2,CSARGSQGAYGYTF
TRBV20-1,TRBJ1-5,CSASLQSDQPQHF